This T cell receptor beta chain was captured in a study of shared clonotypes between healthy human individuals. General study results and limits: Even with large depth, rarefaction showed that sorted-subset sequencing was incomplete. Sampling was confined to blood; repertoires within tissues likely differ. Among the subsets, naive ones generally showed larger estimated richness than memory ones. Non-shared clonotypes had lower generation probabilities than those shared by all four donors.

Measured with immunoSEQ multiplex PCR; TCRdb has only the in-frame clones, and not every one. The sample lists roughly 1,600,000 clones; approximately 98.5% were seen once. The CDR3 has 12 residues. The V end was cut by 3 bases, the J end by 5 bases, with 4 bases between. Germline assignment: CDR1 SGHNT and CDR2 YENEEA. Remarks on this clone: What it recognizes is unknown.

The TCR comes from a man aged 25-40 years in good health. The sample consisted of naive CD4+ T cells sorted from blood. Stated subset: CD45RA+ positively selected. V usage is TRBV11-3 and J usage is TRBJ2-2, with unresolved D. In nucleotides, the CDR3 is TGTGCCAGCAGCTTTGAGACCGGGGAGCTGTTTTTT. Translation gives CASSFETGELFF.